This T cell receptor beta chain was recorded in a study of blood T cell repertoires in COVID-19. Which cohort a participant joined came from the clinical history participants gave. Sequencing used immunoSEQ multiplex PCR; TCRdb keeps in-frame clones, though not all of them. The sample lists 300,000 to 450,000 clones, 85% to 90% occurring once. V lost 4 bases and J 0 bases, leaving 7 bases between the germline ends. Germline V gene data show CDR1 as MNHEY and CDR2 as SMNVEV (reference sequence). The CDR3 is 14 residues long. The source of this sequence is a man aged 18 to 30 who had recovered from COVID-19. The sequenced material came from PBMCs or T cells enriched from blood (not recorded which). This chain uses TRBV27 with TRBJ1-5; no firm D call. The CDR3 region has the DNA TGTGCCAGCAGTTCACTCATTAGCAATCAGCCCCAGCATTTT. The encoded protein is CASSSLISNQPQHF.